Shown below are 23 T cell receptor beta chains from a single sample sequenced in a study of breast tumors, draining lymph nodes, adjacent tissues. The lymph nodes were axillary draining lymph nodes from breast cancer patients. MiXCR was run by TCRdb on the multiplex PCR reads, yielding one entry per CDR3 protein. The sample holds about 130,000 distinct CDR3 sequences, approximately 22% seen once. Sequences were obtained from axillary lymph node tissue. These receptor sequences come from a female donor with breast cancer. Some clones in this sample may be carry-over from other donors' samples.

Only one count was recorded for this clonotype. A clone one base away is much larger, so this may be a read error. The rearrangement joins TRBV28 to TRBJ2-7; TRBD2 might be the D (6 bases). Germline V gives CDR1 MDHEN, CDR2 SYDVKM. CDR3 length: 14 amino acids. V was shortened by 0 bases and J by 7 bases, with 13 bases between the two germline ends. CDR3 in amino acids: CASSLWQRAGEQYF. The CDR3 DNA sequence: TGTGCCAGCAGTTTATGGCAGCGGGCGGGTGAGCAGTACTTC.

This chain uses TRBV28 with TRBJ2-1, with D maybe TRBD1 (5 bases). In germline, CDR1 is MDHEN, CDR2 SYDVKM. The CDR3 is 14 residues long. The V gene lost 9 bases and the J gene lost 2 bases, with 14 bases spanning the gap. CDR3 sequence reads: CASKQAHPYNEQFF. The CDR3, as DNA: TGTGCCAGTAAACAGGCCCACCCCTACAATGAGCAGTTCTTC.

This clonotype was recorded at least ten times. The genes are TRBV20-1 and TRBJ1-2; D may be TRBD1 (5 bases). CDR3 length: 12 amino acids. Germline CDR1 reads DFQATT; CDR2 reads SNEGSKA (reference sequence). Trimming left V 7 bases short and J 4 bases short, with 13 bases between. CDR3 nucleotide sequence: TGCAGTGTCCGGGACGGACCCTATGGCTACACCTTC. It specifies CSVRDGPYGYTF.

In this sample, this clonotype turned up many times. The chain has TRBV7-6 and TRBJ2-3, with 7 bases fitting TRBD1. Germline CDR1 SGHVS, CDR2 FNYEAQ. Losses at the gene ends were 5 bases for V and 2 bases for J; bases not matched to a gene: 10. This CDR3 region has 16 residues. The CDR3 region is CASSIEQGPFTDTQYF. As DNA, the CDR3 is TGTGCCAGCAGCATCGAACAGGGGCCATTCACAGATACGCAGTATTTT.

This clonotype has ten or more counts. J is TRBJ2-7 and V is TRBV9, with D maybe TRBD2 (6 bases). Trimming left V 0 bases short and J 2 bases short, with 12 bases between. This CDR3 contains 15 residues. CDR1 is SGDLS and CDR2 is YYNGEE in the germline V gene. CDR3 nucleotides: TGTGCCAGCAGCGTAGGTACGGGAGCGACCTACGAGCAGTACTTC. Translated, it gives CASSVGTGATYEQYF.

The gene calls are TRBV6-1 and TRBJ1-2, with TRBD1 matching over 9 bases. CDR1 MNHNS and CDR2 SASEGT come from the germline V gene. The CDR3 is made up of 16 amino acids. V shed 1 base, J shed 4 bases, and the junction held 7 bases outside the gene matches. This CDR3 is CASSEVPTGGPYGYTF. CDR3 nucleotides: TGTGCCAGCAGTGAAGTCCCTACAGGGGGCCCCTATGGCTACACCTTC.

Concerning this clonotype: As the CDR3 is not closed by the conserved phenylalanine or tryptophan, this likely results from a read error. The chain links TRBV20-1 to TRBJ1-2, with TRBD1 matching over 8 bases. Germline V gene data show CDR1 as DFQATT and CDR2 as SNEGSKA (reference sequence). CDR3 length equals 12 residues. V lost 6 bases to trimming and J lost 5 bases; unmatched junction nucleotides: 5. CDR3 sequence reads: CSARTGLYGYTL. CDR3 sequence (DNA): TGCAGTGCCCGGACAGGGCTATATGGCTACACCCTC.

This clonotype was recorded at least ten times. An end of the junction differs from the germline gene, which may be a read error. The rearrangement uses TRBV12-3 or TRBV12-4 and TRBJ2-7, with 11 bases matching TRBD2. The CDR3 totals 14 residues. For the CDR3, the DNA is TGTGCCAGCAGCTTAGCGGGGGGGATACGCGAGCAGTACTTC. It yields the protein CASSLAGGIREQYF.

This clonotype was detected ten times or more. The rearrangement links TRBV20-1 to TRBJ2-1; no firm D call. The V end lost 8 bases, the J end lost 0 bases, and 14 bases lay between the germline ends. The CDR3 covers 14 residues. Germline-derived CDR1 and CDR2 are DFQATT and SNEGSKA (reference sequence). This CDR3 reads CSPRFRGSYNEQFF. The CDR3 DNA reads as TGCAGTCCTCGATTTCGCGGCTCCTACAATGAGCAGTTCTTC.

This clonotype was observed many times. The chain carries TRBV5-1 and TRBJ2-7; 8 bases map to TRBD2. Germline trimming cut 1 base from V and 4 bases from J; bases unmatched to any gene: 7. The CDR3 sequence is 15 residues long. Germline CDR1 reads SGHRS; CDR2 reads YFSETQ. The CDR3 is CASSLRSGRMYEQYF. DNA of the CDR3: TGCGCCAGCAGCTTGCGAAGCGGGAGAATGTACGAGCAGTACTTC.

In this sample, this clonotype turned up many times. V usage is TRBV7-3 and J usage is TRBJ2-7, with D perhaps TRBD2 (6 bases). CDR1 and CDR2 from the germline V gene are SGHTA and FQGTGA. Trimming removed 2 bases at V and 0 bases at J, with 8 bases between. CDR3 length: 14 amino acids. The DNA for the CDR3 is TGTGCCAGCAGCTTAGGTAGCGGCTCCTACGAGCAGTACTTC. Its protein is CASSLGSGSYEQYF.

This clonotype was recorded many times. The chain couples TRBV20-1 to TRBJ2-1; D tentatively fits TRBD1 or TRBD2 (5 bases each). Germline-derived CDR1 and CDR2 are DFQATT and SNEGSKA (reference sequence). Trimming shortened V by 7 bases and J by 6 bases, and 13 bases separated the two germline ends. CDR3 length: 12 residues. The CDR3, as DNA: TGCAGTGAGAGGGGCTTACGCAATGAGCAGTTCTTC. Translation gives CSERGLRNEQFF.

This clonotype was observed at least ten times. This chain connects TRBV12-5 to TRBJ1-6; D is perhaps TRBD1 (5 bases). Germline CDR1 is LGHNT and CDR2 is FRNRAP. V lost 4 bases and J lost 8, with 12 bases in between. The CDR3 loop spans 14 amino acids. CDR3 loop: CASGYGQGDSPLHF. As DNA, the CDR3 is TGTGCTAGTGGTTATGGACAAGGGGATTCACCCCTCCACTTT.

As regards this clonotype: One base away lies a much larger clone, so this may be a sequencing read error. The V gene is TRBV18, the J gene TRBJ2-7; D uncertain. Trimming left V 0 bases short and J 0 bases short, with 12 bases between. This CDR3 region has 16 residues. CDR1 KGHSH and CDR2 LQKENI come from the germline V gene. The CDR3 nucleotides read TGTGCCAGCTCACCACCGCGGCCTCTTCACTCCTACGAGCAGTACTTC. Encoded protein: CASSPPRPLHSYEQYF.

Worth noting for this clonotype: The CDR3 carries no conserved terminal phenylalanine or tryptophan, so it likely arises from a read error. This rearrangement joins TRBV6-5 to TRBJ2-1; D remains ambiguous. Per the germline V gene, CDR1 is MNHEY and CDR2 is SVGAGI. V was clipped by 2 bases and J by 6 bases, with 11 bases between them. This CDR3 has 14 residues. This CDR3 reads CASSYQGRANEQFY. The CDR3 DNA reads as TGTGCCAGCAGTTACCAAGGACGAGCCAATGAGCAGTTCTAC.

This clonotype has ten or more counts. This rearrangement joins TRBV5-6 to TRBJ2-7, with 7 bases aligning to TRBD1. Trimming took 5 bases from V and 0 from J; bases not matched to a gene: 8. Germline CDR1 and CDR2: SGHDT and YYEEEE. The CDR3 has 15 residues. The DNA of the CDR3 is TGTGCCAGCAGACCTCCGGGACAGAGCTCCTACGAGCAGTACTTC. Its protein is CASRPPGQSSYEQYF.

Details on this clonotype: Relative to the germline gene, one junction end is altered; a read error may explain this. The J gene is TRBJ2-1, the V gene TRBV18, with TRBD2 identical over 10 bases. Germline CDR1 reads KGHSH; CDR2 reads LQKENI. The CDR3 contains 16 residues. The CDR3 reads CASPPRLAGLYNEPFF. CDR3 bases: TGTGCCAGCCCACCACGACTAGCGGGCCTATACAATGAGCCGTTCTTC.

This clonotype showed up many times. The V gene is TRBV6-1, the J gene TRBJ2-7, with TRBD1 matching over 9 bases. The V segment lost 6 bases and the J segment 3 bases; nucleotides outside the gene matches: 12. CDR1 MNHNS and CDR2 SASEGT come from the germline V gene. There are 16 residues in the CDR3. The CDR3 here is CASSTPPGQGGYEQYF. CDR3 bases: TGTGCCAGCAGCACCCCCCCGGGACAGGGCGGCTACGAGCAGTACTTC.

There are many counts of this clonotype. This sequence joins TRBV2 and TRBJ2-3; 10 bases agree with TRBD2. CDR3 length: 16 residues. V lost 8 bases, J lost 6 bases, and 14 bases stayed unmatched. From germline, CDR1 is SNHLY and CDR2 FYNNEI. Here the CDR3 reads CASLSESGRGGDTQYF. In nucleotides, the CDR3 is TGTGCCAGCCTCAGTGAAAGCGGGAGGGGAGGGGATACGCAGTATTTT. The variable domain in full, with the rest retrieved from reference TRBV2 and TRBJ2-3, is EPEVTQTPSHQVTQMGQEVILRCVPISNHLYFYWYRQILGQKVEFLVSFYNNEISEKSEIFDDQFSVERPDGSNFTLKIRSTKLEDSAMYFCASLSESGRGGDTQYFGPGTRLTVL.

This clonotype was recorded a few times. This chain joins TRBV9 and TRBJ2-6; 10 positions agree with TRBD2. V was pared by 3 bases and J by 1 base, with 16 bases of the junction left unmatched. The CDR3 has 21 amino acids. The germline CDR1 and CDR2 sequences are SGDLS and YYNGEE. In DNA, the CDR3 is TGTGCCAGCAGCGCGAATCCTGTTTCTAGCGGGAGACTTTCTGGGGCCAACGTCCTGACTTTC. Translation gives CASSANPVSSGRLSGANVLTF.

This clonotype occurred many times. The rearrangement links TRBV19 to TRBJ2-7, with D possibly matching TRBD2 (6 bases). The CDR3 consists of 14 residues. The germline V gene encodes CDR1 LNHDA and CDR2 SQIVND (reference sequence). The V and J ends lost 4 bases and 7 bases respectively, with 17 bases between them. The CDR3 nucleotides are TGTGCCAGTAGTAAAGCCGGGACTCACTTAGAGCAGTACTTC. This sequence encodes CASSKAGTHLEQYF.

At least ten counts were recorded for this clonotype. The chain uses TRBV12-3 or TRBV12-4 and TRBJ2-1; no clear D. The CDR3 contains 14 residues. Trimming took off 3 bases at V and 2 bases at J, with 8 bases between the two ends. The CDR3, as DNA: TGTGCCAGCAGTTTGAGTGTACCCTACAATGAGCAGTTCTTC. The encoded protein is CASSLSVPYNEQFF.

Many counts were recorded for this clonotype. The V and J genes are TRBV29-1 and TRBJ2-7; TRBD1 agrees at 7 bases. Germline trimming cut 5 bases from V and 3 bases from J; bases unmatched to any gene: 10. CDR1 and CDR2 from the germline V gene are SQVTM and ANQGSEA. This CDR3 spans 14 amino acids. The CDR3 region is CSVKTGESIYEQYF. CDR3 in DNA: TGCAGCGTTAAAACAGGGGAGTCAATCTACGAGCAGTACTTC.